A selection of T cell receptor beta chains follows, all from one sample in a study of blood T cell repertoires in COVID-19. Clones were read by immunoSEQ multiplex PCR, and TCRdb kept only the in-frame ones, dropping some. The table records over 35,000 clones, roughly 78% of them present only once. The specimen was peripheral blood. Receptors were obtained from a man between 60 and 75 years old with acute or convalescent COVID-19. Each CDR3 is given with its conserved first and last residue. D genes are given only for firm matches. Only part of the rows carry a size: once, few, many, or a class if the clone is expanded.

d_gene: TRBD1; v_gene: TRBV19; abundance: -; j_gene: TRBJ2-2; CDR3aa: CASKKGQASTGELFF; CDR3nt: TGTGCCAGTAAGAAGGGACAGGCGTCCACCGGGGAGCTGTTTTTT
d_gene: -; v_gene: TRBV27; abundance: -; j_gene: TRBJ2-6; CDR3aa: CASSYRRGGAGANVLTF; CDR3nt: TGTGCCAGCAGTTACAGGAGGGGGGGGGCTGGGGCCAACGTCCTGACTTTC
d_gene: TRBD2; v_gene: TRBV4-1; abundance: once; j_gene: TRBJ2-1; CDR3aa: CASSHTSGRSYNEQFF; CDR3nt: TGCGCCAGCAGCCACACTAGCGGGAGATCCTACAATGAGCAGTTCTTC
d_gene: -; v_gene: TRBV30; abundance: -; j_gene: TRBJ1-2; CDR3aa: CAWRDNRVSGYTF; CDR3nt: TGTGCCTGGAGGGATAACAGGGTTAGTGGCTACACCTTC
d_gene: -; v_gene: TRBV12-3/TRBV12-4; abundance: -; j_gene: TRBJ1-1; CDR3aa: CASSLKQLTEAFF; CDR3nt: TGTGCCAGCAGCTTAAAACAGCTCACTGAAGCTTTCTTT
d_gene: -; v_gene: TRBV30; abundance: -; j_gene: TRBJ1-1; CDR3aa: CAWGPDSNTEAFF; CDR3nt: TGTGCCTGGGGCCCGGACAGTAACACTGAAGCTTTCTTT
d_gene: -; v_gene: TRBV11-1; abundance: -; j_gene: TRBJ2-2; CDR3aa: CASSFRGPNTGELFF; CDR3nt: TGTGCCAGCAGCTTCAGGGGCCCGAACACCGGGGAGCTGTTTTTT
d_gene: -; v_gene: TRBV11-3; abundance: -; j_gene: TRBJ2-7; CDR3aa: CASSTAGDIREQYF; CDR3nt: TGTGCCAGCAGCACGGCCGGGGATATACGGGAGCAGTACTTC
d_gene: TRBD2; v_gene: TRBV27; abundance: few; j_gene: TRBJ2-3; CDR3aa: CASSSTRTSGYHTQYF; CDR3nt: TGTGCCAGCAGTTCCACACGGACTAGCGGGTACCATACGCAGTATTTT
d_gene: TRBD1; v_gene: TRBV5-6; abundance: once; j_gene: TRBJ2-7; CDR3aa: CASTKDRGFYEQYF; CDR3nt: TGTGCCAGCACCAAGGACAGGGGGTTCTACGAGCAGTACTTC
d_gene: -; v_gene: TRBV29-1; abundance: -; j_gene: TRBJ1-1; CDR3aa: CSVDPQGMPEAFF; CDR3nt: TGCAGCGTTGATCCGCAGGGTATGCCTGAAGCTTTCTTT
d_gene: TRBD1; v_gene: TRBV5-1; abundance: -; j_gene: TRBJ2-7; CDR3aa: CASSSGQGAYF; CDR3nt: TGCGCCAGCAGCTCGGGACAGGGGGCTTACTTC
d_gene: -; v_gene: TRBV7-2; abundance: -; j_gene: TRBJ1-1; CDR3aa: CASGHAGTNAEAFF; CDR3nt: TGTGCCAGCGGTCATGCCGGGACTAACGCTGAAGCTTTCTTT
d_gene: -; v_gene: TRBV7-2; abundance: few; j_gene: TRBJ1-3; CDR3aa: CASSLGGTGSGNTIYF; CDR3nt: TGTGCCAGCAGCTTAGGGGGTACAGGGTCTGGAAACACCATATATTTT
d_gene: -; v_gene: TRBV6-5; abundance: -; j_gene: TRBJ2-4; CDR3aa: CASSPRRGNIQYF; CDR3nt: TGTGCCAGCAGCCCACGAAGGGGGAACATTCAGTACTTC
d_gene: -; v_gene: TRBV10-3; abundance: -; j_gene: TRBJ1-3; CDR3aa: CAISVGSKGSGNTIYF; CDR3nt: TGTGCCATCAGTGTGGGCAGCAAAGGCTCTGGAAACACCATATATTTT
d_gene: -; v_gene: TRBV7-9; abundance: -; j_gene: TRBJ2-5; CDR3aa: CASSRQETQYF; CDR3nt: TGTGCCAGCAGCCGCCAAGAGACCCAGTACTTC
d_gene: -; v_gene: TRBV29-1; abundance: many; j_gene: TRBJ1-1; CDR3aa: CSVSLGDTEAFF; CDR3nt: TGCAGCGTTTCTTTAGGGGACACTGAAGCTTTCTTT
d_gene: -; v_gene: TRBV2; abundance: -; j_gene: TRBJ2-3; CDR3aa: CASSPGTGAHIRSIF; CDR3nt: -
d_gene: TRBD2; v_gene: TRBV2; abundance: -; j_gene: TRBJ2-2; CDR3aa: CASSGASGNTGELFF; CDR3nt: TGTGCCAGCAGTGGGGCTAGCGGGAACACCGGGGAGCTGTTTTTT
d_gene: -; v_gene: TRBV12-3/TRBV12-4; abundance: once; j_gene: TRBJ1-2; CDR3aa: CASSLGPGGYTF; CDR3nt: TGTGCCAGCAGCCTGGGCCCGGGGGGCTACACCTTC
d_gene: TRBD2; v_gene: TRBV9; abundance: -; j_gene: TRBJ2-7; CDR3aa: CASSPQAGIGVEQYF; CDR3nt: TGTGCCAGCAGCCCCCAAGCGGGAATAGGGGTCGAGCAGTACTTC
d_gene: -; v_gene: TRBV6-5; abundance: -; j_gene: TRBJ1-2; CDR3aa: CASTGRARGYTF; CDR3nt: TGTGCCAGCACTGGCAGGGCCCGGGGCTACACCTTC
d_gene: -; v_gene: TRBV18; abundance: -; j_gene: TRBJ2-7; CDR3aa: CASSGGRYEQYF; CDR3nt: TGTGCCAGCTCAGGGGGCAGGTACGAGCAGTACTTC
d_gene: TRBD1; v_gene: TRBV11-1; abundance: once; j_gene: TRBJ2-1; CDR3aa: CASSPRTGGEQFF; CDR3nt: TGTGCCAGCAGCCCTCGGACAGGGGGTGAGCAGTTCTTC
d_gene: TRBD2; v_gene: TRBV5-1; abundance: -; j_gene: TRBJ2-7; CDR3aa: CASSWGLAGTYEQYF; CDR3nt: TGCGCCAGCAGCTGGGGACTAGCGGGAACCTACGAGCAGTACTTC
d_gene: -; v_gene: TRBV5-4; abundance: -; j_gene: TRBJ2-7; CDR3aa: CASSLDRTPTYEQYF; CDR3nt: TGTGCCAGCAGCTTGGATCGGACACCAACCTACGAGCAGTACTTC
d_gene: -; v_gene: TRBV5-5; abundance: -; j_gene: TRBJ2-5; CDR3aa: CASSLLPGPQETQYF; CDR3nt: TGTGCCAGCAGCTTGTTGCCAGGGCCCCAAGAGACCCAGTACTTC
d_gene: -; v_gene: TRBV2; abundance: -; j_gene: TRBJ2-1; CDR3aa: CASRLSGEQFF; CDR3nt: TGTGCCAGCAGGCTAAGCGGTGAGCAGTTCTTC
d_gene: -; v_gene: TRBV18; abundance: -; j_gene: TRBJ2-2; CDR3aa: CASSPPTQRGTGELFF; CDR3nt: TGTGCCAGCTCACCGCCGACCCAAAGGGGCACCGGGGAGCTGTTTTTT
d_gene: TRBD2; v_gene: TRBV6-2/TRBV6-3; abundance: few; j_gene: TRBJ2-7; CDR3aa: CASRPGLAGSYEQYF; CDR3nt: TGTGCCAGCAGGCCTGGACTAGCGGGATCCTACGAGCAGTACTTC
d_gene: TRBD1; v_gene: TRBV6-6; abundance: few; j_gene: TRBJ2-3; CDR3aa: CASSPETGGSSDTQYF; CDR3nt: TGTGCCAGCAGTCCCGAGACAGGGGGCTCGTCAGATACGCAGTATTTT
d_gene: -; v_gene: TRBV24-1; abundance: -; j_gene: TRBJ2-2; CDR3aa: CATSGDSNTGELFF; CDR3nt: TGTGCCACCAGTGGCGACTCGAACACCGGGGAGCTGTTTTTT
d_gene: -; v_gene: TRBV7-8; abundance: -; j_gene: TRBJ1-1; CDR3aa: CASSPRATVYLNTEAFF; CDR3nt: TGTGCCAGCAGCCCAAGGGCGACAGTCTATTTGAACACTGAAGCTTTCTTT
d_gene: TRBD2; v_gene: TRBV10-3; abundance: -; j_gene: TRBJ2-7; CDR3aa: CAINEAGGDLGEQYF; CDR3nt: TGTGCCATAAATGAAGCGGGAGGCGATTTGGGCGAGCAGTACTTC
d_gene: TRBD2; v_gene: TRBV7-2; abundance: -; j_gene: TRBJ2-7; CDR3aa: CASSRTSGSLYEQYF; CDR3nt: TGTGCCAGCAGCCGGACTAGCGGGAGTCTCTACGAGCAGTACTTC
d_gene: TRBD1; v_gene: TRBV6-4; abundance: -; j_gene: TRBJ1-1; CDR3aa: CASSEPQGQNMNTEAFF; CDR3nt: TGTGCCAGCAGTGAGCCACAGGGGCAGAACATGAACACTGAAGCTTTCTTT
d_gene: -; v_gene: TRBV5-6; abundance: -; j_gene: TRBJ1-3; CDR3aa: CASSLLGNTIYF; CDR3nt: TGTGCCAGCAGCTTACTTGGAAACACCATATATTTT
d_gene: TRBD1; v_gene: TRBV5-1; abundance: -; j_gene: TRBJ2-7; CDR3aa: CASSFLGQGYEQYF; CDR3nt: TGCGCCAGCAGCTTCCTTGGACAGGGATACGAGCAGTACTTC
d_gene: -; v_gene: TRBV28; abundance: many; j_gene: TRBJ2-3; CDR3aa: CASSFVAGTDTQYF; CDR3nt: TGTGCCAGCAGTTTCGTAGCGGGCACAGATACGCAGTATTTT
d_gene: -; v_gene: TRBV18; abundance: -; j_gene: TRBJ2-6; CDR3aa: CASSPTGGALGANVLTF; CDR3nt: TGTGCCAGCTCACCAACTGGGGGGGCGCTTGGGGCCAACGTCCTGACTTTC
d_gene: -; v_gene: TRBV5-1; abundance: -; j_gene: TRBJ2-5; CDR3aa: CASRREGGQETQYF; CDR3nt: TGCGCCAGCAGGAGGGAAGGGGGCCAAGAGACCCAGTACTTC
d_gene: -; v_gene: TRBV10-3; abundance: -; j_gene: TRBJ2-1; CDR3aa: CAISTQTDNEQFF; CDR3nt: TGTGCCATCAGTACCCAGACAGACAATGAGCAGTTCTTC
d_gene: TRBD2; v_gene: TRBV6-2/TRBV6-3; abundance: -; j_gene: TRBJ2-1; CDR3aa: CASSYLGGSGVSYNEQFF; CDR3nt: TGTGCCAGCAGTTACTTAGGGGGTAGCGGGGTCTCCTACAATGAGCAGTTCTTC
d_gene: -; v_gene: TRBV24-1; abundance: -; j_gene: TRBJ2-2; CDR3aa: CATSAQGWPGELFF; CDR3nt: TGTGCCACCTCCGCCCAGGGGTGGCCCGGGGAGCTGTTTTTT
d_gene: -; v_gene: TRBV6-1; abundance: -; j_gene: TRBJ2-5; CDR3aa: CASSEPPGKWEETQYF; CDR3nt: TGTGCCAGCAGTGAACCCCCAGGGAAGTGGGAAGAGACCCAGTACTTC